These 17 T cell receptor beta chains came from one sample sequenced in a study of beta chain features in type 1 diabetes. Study conclusions and caveats: Patients with Type 1 diabetes showed moderately but significantly shorter TCRB CDR3s in all four CD4+ subsets.

No antigen has been assigned to these receptors. The authors reverse transcribed all of the isolated RNA, so sequencing captured expressed TCRB transcripts. The protocol was immunoSEQ multiplex PCR, while the TCRdb copy is restricted to in-frame clones and leaves out a portion. Here the sample spans a few hundred thousand clones, roughly 24% being singletons. The material sequenced was naive CD4+ T cells from blood. All receptors come from a woman aged 25 to 39 with type 1 diabetes.

The chain couples TRBV7-2 to TRBJ2-5; D may be TRBD2 (5 bases). Germline loops: CDR1 SGHTA, CDR2 FQGNSA. V was clipped by 5 bases and J by 2 bases, with 9 bases between them. This CDR3 region has 13 residues. CDR3 loop: CASSRLPQETQYF. The CDR3 nucleotides are TGTGCCAGCAGCCGACTACCTCAAGAGACCCAGTACTTC.

There are a few counts of this clone. The CDR3 sequence: CASSQVEGREAFF. CDR3 bases: TGTGCCAGCAGCCAAGTGGAGGGGCGGGAAGCTTTCTTT. The V and J genes are TRBV4-2 and TRBJ1-1; a weak D match, TRBD1 (5 bases). CDR1 LGHNA and CDR2 YNFKEQ come from the germline V gene. Trimming removed 1 base from V and 8 bases from J, with 11 bases in between. The CDR3 totals 13 residues.

This chain connects TRBV10-3 to TRBJ2-3; D possibly corresponds to TRBD2 (5 bases). V shed 8 bases and J shed 3 bases, with 12 bases lying between them. This CDR3 region has 13 residues. In germline, CDR1 is ENHRY, CDR2 SYGVKD. The CDR3, as DNA: TGTGCCATCTGGGCGGGCCGGACAGATACGCAGTATTTT. Translation gives CAIWAGRTDTQYF.

The chain has TRBV28 and TRBJ1-4, with 7 bases fitting TRBD1. V dropped 5 bases and J dropped 8; count of bases not matched to a gene: 8. CDR3 length: 14 amino acids. The germline gives CDR1 MDHEN, CDR2 SYDVKM. The CDR3, as DNA: TGTGCCAGCAGTCCCCCAGACAGGGACGAAAAACTGTTTTTT. This codes for CASSPPDRDEKLFF.

This chain joins TRBV19 and TRBJ2-3; 14 bases line up with TRBD2. The CDR3 is 17 residues long. The germline V gene has CDR1 LNHDA and CDR2 SQIVND (reference sequence). The V segment lost 3 bases and the J segment 3 bases; nucleotides outside the gene matches: 5. This CDR3 reads CASSIPGLAGVTDTQYF. DNA for the CDR3: TGTGCCAGTAGTATTCCGGGACTAGCGGGAGTTACAGATACGCAGTATTTT.

The CDR3 spells CASSLAGGSGYTF. The CDR3 nucleotides read TGTGCCAGCAGCTTGGCCGGAGGGTCTGGCTACACCTTC. The chain combines TRBV5-6 with TRBJ1-2; unclear D gene. V was pared by 0 bases and J by 7 bases, with 10 bases between. The CDR3 spans 13 residues. Per germline, CDR1 SGHDT and CDR2 YYEEEE. Supplemented by reference TRBV5-6 and TRBJ1-2, the full variable domain reads DAGVTQSPTHLIKTRGQQVTLRCSPKSGHDTVSWYQQALGQGPQFIFQYYEEEERQRGNFPDRFSGHQFPNYSSELNVNALLLGDSALYLCASSLAGGSGYTFGSGTRLTVV.

This clone was observed a few times. The CDR3 DNA sequence: TGTGCCAGCAGCCTGCCGGGACTAGCGGTTAAGACCCAGTACTTC. Amino acid sequence: CASSLPGLAVKTQYF. This chain connects TRBV5-6 to TRBJ2-5; 11 positions agree with TRBD2. The CDR3 length is 15 residues. Germline CDR1 is SGHDT and CDR2 is YYEEEE. The V segment lost 4 bases and the J segment 6 bases; nucleotides outside the gene matches: 8.

This clone was picked up a small number of times. This chain links TRBV18 with TRBJ2-3; 9 nucleotides align to TRBD1. Trimming cost V 0 bases and J 0 bases; bases outside gene matches: 4. Germline values: CDR1 KGHSH, CDR2 LQKENI. The CDR3 contains 17 residues. The CDR3 sequence: CASSPPSGQGSTDTQYF. DNA of the CDR3: TGTGCCAGCTCACCACCGTCAGGACAGGGGAGCACAGATACGCAGTATTTT.

This clone has only a few counts. This CDR3 is CASSSGRRALPFTDTQYF. DNA for the CDR3: TGTGCCAGCAGCTCGGGGCGGAGGGCCTTACCGTTCACAGATACGCAGTATTTT. The gene calls are TRBV11-2 and TRBJ2-3, with D possibly matching TRBD2 (6 bases). CDR3 length: 18 amino acids. The V gene's germline CDR1 is SGHAT and CDR2 FQNNGV. Trimming took off 4 bases at V and 2 bases at J, with 22 bases between the two ends.

The CDR3 DNA follows: TGTGCCAGCAGCCTCCCCCACGCGGACGAGCAGTACTTC. Translated: CASSLPHADEQYF. This chain connects TRBV6-5 to TRBJ2-7, with D hard to call. V was trimmed by 6 bases and J by 5 bases, leaving 14 bases between them. Germline V gene sequence: CDR1 MNHEY, CDR2 SVGAGI. The CDR3 loop spans 13 amino acids.

This chain connects TRBV10-2 to TRBJ2-3; D perhaps matches TRBD2 (6 bases). The CDR3 loop spans 16 amino acids. Germline-derived CDR1 and CDR2 are WSHSY and SAAADI. V was pared by 2 bases and J by 0 bases, with 12 bases between. The CDR3 DNA follows: TGCGCCAGCAGTGAGAAATCGGGAGTTAGCACAGATACGCAGTATTTT. Translation: CASSEKSGVSTDTQYF.

The gene calls are TRBV30 and TRBJ2-3; TRBD2 matches at 9 bases. After removal of 1 base from V and 6 bases from J, the junction contained 11 bases not matched to a gene. Germline V gene sequence: CDR1 GTSNPN, CDR2 SVGIG (reference sequence). The CDR3 sequence is 16 residues long. The CDR3 loop is CAWSGPRAGGRDTQYF. The CDR3 DNA sequence: TGTGCCTGGAGTGGACCCCGGGCGGGAGGGCGGGATACGCAGTATTTT.

J is TRBJ2-1 and V is TRBV18, with D perhaps matching TRBD1 (5 bases). This CDR3 is built from 15 residues. V lost 3 bases and J lost 0, with 9 bases in between. Germline V gene lookup returns CDR1 KGHSH and CDR2 LQKENI. CDR3 residues: CASSPAGFSYNEQFF. The CDR3 coding sequence is TGTGCCAGCTCACCTGCAGGGTTCTCCTACAATGAGCAGTTCTTC.

The chain joins TRBV29-1 to TRBJ2-5, with a weak D call TRBD1 (5 bases). Trimming removed 4 bases at V and 1 base at J, with 7 bases between. This CDR3 has 12 amino acids. From germline, CDR1 is SQVTM and CDR2 ANQGSEA. The CDR3 here is CSVGTPQETQYF. CDR3 bases: TGCAGCGTTGGGACACCCCAAGAGACCCAGTACTTC.

The CDR3 DNA is TGTGCCAGCAGCTTCTACTGGACAGATTTTAACACTGAAGCTTTCTTT. Its protein is CASSFYWTDFNTEAFF. The V gene is TRBV11-2, the J gene TRBJ1-1; TRBD1 is a possible D gene (6 bases). Trimming left V 3 bases short and J 2 bases short, with 16 bases between. The CDR3 runs to 16 residues. From germline, CDR1 is SGHAT and CDR2 FQNNGV.

This chain links TRBV9 with TRBJ2-1; 10 bases align to TRBD2. The germline CDR1 and CDR2 sequences are SGDLS and YYNGEE. This CDR3 comprises 16 residues. J gave up 6 bases and V 0 bases, and 6 bases lay outside the gene matches. In DNA, the CDR3 is TGTGCCAGCAGCGTAGCCCTAGCGGGAGTCGGCAATGAGCAGTTCTTC. Translated, it gives CASSVALAGVGNEQFF.

With regard to this clone: The same CDR3 can be traced to other DNA sequences in this sample. The V and J genes are TRBV9 and TRBJ2-1; 12 nucleotides align to TRBD2. Germline V gene lookup returns CDR1 SGDLS and CDR2 YYNGEE. The CDR3 consists of 17 residues. V lost 0 bases, J lost 2 bases, and 3 bases stayed unmatched. The CDR3, as DNA: TGTGCCAGCAGCGTAGGACTAGCGGGAGCCCCCTACAATGAGCAGTTCTTC. It specifies CASSVGLAGAPYNEQFF.